A single TCR beta chain is shown here with its context. V shed 4 bases and J 2 bases; nucleotides not matched to a gene: 3. CDR1 and CDR2 from the germline V gene are SGHNT and YYREEE (reference sequence). This CDR3 is 14 amino acids long. These data originate in a study of blood T cell repertoires in COVID-19. About the research overall: Both acute and convalescent COVID-19 samples were obtained from the United States, Italy and Spain. T cells, B-cell-depleted T cells, or PBMCs supplied cDNA or gDNA.

Original analysis: Amplification from reference gene primers served as the basis for estimated nucleated cell counts. Here immunoSEQ multiplex PCR was the method, and the copy in TCRdb shows in-frame clones only, minus some. The DNA gave D and trimming, while V, J and clone size come from that table. The table lists 90,000 to 110,000 clones, around 83% of them singletons. The chain couples TRBV5-4 to TRBJ1-1; 9 nucleotides agree with TRBD1. The specimen sequenced was peripheral blood. This TCR derives from a woman aged 80 or over with acute or convalescent COVID-19. The CDR3 nucleotides are TGTGCCAGCAGCGGGGGACAGGGTAACACTGAAGCTTTCTTT. It codes for CASSGGQGNTEAFF. Together with reference TRBV5-4 and TRBJ1-1, the CDR3 gives the full variable domain: ETGVTQSPTHLIKTRGQQVTLRCSSQSGHNTVSWYQQALGQGPQFIFQYYREEENGRGNFPPRFSGLQFPNYSSELNVNALELDDSALYLCASSGGQGNTEAFFGQGTRLTVV.